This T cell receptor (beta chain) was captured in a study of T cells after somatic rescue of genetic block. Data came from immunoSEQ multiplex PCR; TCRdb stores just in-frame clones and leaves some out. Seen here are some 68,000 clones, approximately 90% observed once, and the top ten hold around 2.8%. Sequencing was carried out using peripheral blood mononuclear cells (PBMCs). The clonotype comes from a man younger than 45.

CDR3 amino acids: CASSLGGQGYYEQYF. As DNA, the CDR3 is TGTGCCAGCAGCTTGGGGGGACAGGGGTACTACGAGCAGTACTTC. This chain uses TRBV5-6 with TRBJ2-7; 10 bases match TRBD1. The V gene end was trimmed by 0 bases and the J gene end by 3 bases; junction bases not matched to a gene: 3. The CDR3 extends over 15 amino acids. The V gene's germline CDR1 is SGHDT and CDR2 YYEEEE.